The TCR beta chain described here comes from a study of T cell clones after liver transplantation. About the study: TCRbeta sequencing after a pre-transplant mixed lymphocyte reaction identified graft-donor-reactive clones, later tracked in post-transplant blood.

Remarks on this clone: The antigen is not known.

This CDR3 comprises 17 residues. Trimming removed 3 bases from V and 4 bases from J, with 22 bases in between. The germline V gene has CDR1 SGDLS and CDR2 YYNGEE. Study observations and caveats: Post-transplant time points were not standardized, so conclusions are preliminary. The donor-reactive repertoire was only partly measurable in a couple of subjects, lacking donor cells. Graft donor-reactive T cells possibly entered the graft instead of undergoing deletion.

Profiling relied on immunoSEQ multiplex PCR, and the TCRdb table lists in-frame clones only, not all of them. The sample lists tens of thousands of clones, roughly 85% seen once, with less than 3.5% in the top ten. The TCR sequence derives from a human patient who received a liver transplant. Some T cells may arise from the graft donor. Sequencing used CD4+ T cells from blood, obtained at the 22-month timepoint. The rearrangement joins TRBV9 to TRBJ1-2; D perhaps matches TRBD1 (6 bases). The CDR3 nucleotides are TGTGCCAGCAGCGGCGGGACGCACAGGGATGTGGGCTATGGCTACACCTTC. Its translation: CASSGGTHRDVGYGYTF.